This is a list of T cell receptor beta chains from one sample in a study of blood T cell repertoires in COVID-19. The data were produced by immunoSEQ multiplex PCR, yet TCRdb's version contains in-frame clones alone and is incomplete. The table includes approximately 170,000 clones, about 85% detected once. Sequenced: peripheral blood. These receptors were taken from a man at least 80 years old with COVID-19, enrolled during active disease. Each CDR3 is given with its conserved first and last residue. A D gene is named only where the DNA matches it firmly. Size is stated for part of the rows, as once, few or many counts, or as a class when the clone is expanded.

CDR3 DNA	CDR3 protein	clone size	D gene	V gene	J gene
TGTGCCAGCAGTACGATACGGGAGTACACAGATACGCAGTATTTT	CASSTIREYTDTQYF	.	.	TRBV28	TRBJ2-3
TGTGCCAGCAGCAACGGACAGGGCACTGGAAACACCATATATTTT	CASSNGQGTGNTIYF	.	TRBD1	TRBV6-5	TRBJ1-3
TGTGCCAGCAGCACCGCGACAGGGGCCCAGTATGGCTACACCTTC	CASSTATGAQYGYTF	once	TRBD1	TRBV7-2	TRBJ1-2
TGTGCCACCAGTGCGGGTAACTATGGCTACACCTTC	CATSAGNYGYTF	.	.	TRBV24-1	TRBJ1-2
TGTGCCAGCAGCTTCGGACAGACCGAAGCTTTCTTT	CASSFGQTEAFF	.	.	TRBV11-2	TRBJ1-1
TGTGCCAGTAGCAAACACGGGACAGTCTCTGGAAACACCATATATTTT	CASSKHGTVSGNTIYF	.	TRBD1	TRBV19	TRBJ1-3
TGTGCCAGCAGCTTAGAGAGCAGGCTTTCTGGAAACACCATATATTTT	CASSLESRLSGNTIYF	.	.	TRBV7-9	TRBJ1-3
TGTGCCAGCAGTTACTCGATTAGGGGCAATGAGCAGTTCTTC	CASSYSIRGNEQFF	.	.	TRBV6-2/TRBV6-3	TRBJ2-1
TGTGCCAGTAGTATTGTCACAAACACTGAAGCTTTCTTT	CASSIVTNTEAFF	.	.	TRBV19	TRBJ1-1
TGTGCCAGCAGCTTAGCCAGGGGGCAAGAGACCCAGTACTTC	CASSLARGQETQYF	.	TRBD1	TRBV7-2	TRBJ2-5
TGTGCCAGCAGGGATGACAGGGGGCAGGGACAGCCCCAGCATTTT	CASRDDRGQGQPQHF	.	TRBD1	TRBV7-8	TRBJ1-5
TGTGCCAGCAGTGACGGGGACAATAATTCACCCCTCCACTTT	CASSDGDNNSPLHF	.	.	TRBV6-4	TRBJ1-6
TGTGCCAGCCACGTCCTCAGGACCAGGGAGGGAGCTGAAGCTTTCTTT	CASHVLRTREGAEAFF	.	.	TRBV19	TRBJ1-1
TGCGCCAGCAGCCCCCCCACTAGCACAGATACGCAGTATTTT	CASSPPTSTDTQYF	.	.	TRBV4-1	TRBJ2-3
TGTGCCAGCAGAGAGGGGGGGCAGGGCAATTCACCCCTCCACTTT	CASREGGQGNSPLHF	.	.	TRBV9	TRBJ1-6
TGTGCCAGCAGCTTGGACAGGGAAAGAAATCAGCCCCAGCATTTT	CASSLDRERNQPQHF	.	TRBD1	TRBV2	TRBJ1-5
TGTGCCAGCAGGACAGAATATCCCTACGAGCAGTACTTC	CASRTEYPYEQYF	.	.	TRBV12-3/TRBV12-4	TRBJ2-7
TGTGCCAGCAGCGTAATGGGACAGGGCTCCAATGAGCAGTTCTTC	CASSVMGQGSNEQFF	.	TRBD1	TRBV9	TRBJ2-1
TGTGCCAGCAGCTCCGAGGGACAGGGCCATCTGACCTTC	CASSSEGQGHLTF	.	TRBD1	TRBV7-2	TRBJ1-2
TGTGCCAGCAGCTTAGACGGCGGGGGGGTCACCGGGGAGCTGTTTTTT	CASSLDGGGVTGELFF	once	TRBD2	TRBV11-3	TRBJ2-2
TGCGCCAGCAGCCAAGATCAGTATAGCAATCAGCCCCAGCATTTT	CASSQDQYSNQPQHF	.	.	TRBV4-1	TRBJ1-5
TGTGCCAGCAGCTTAAGTAGCGGGGGACCGAACACCGGGGAGCTGTTTTTT	CASSLSSGGPNTGELFF	.	TRBD2	TRBV7-8	TRBJ2-2
TGTGCCAGCAGTTACTCTCCCGGGACAGGGTCTTATACGCAGTATTTT	CASSYSPGTGSYTQYF	once	TRBD1	TRBV6-2/TRBV6-3	TRBJ2-3
TGTGCCAGCAGCCTAGACAGGAGGGGCGATACGCAGTATTTT	CASSLDRRGDTQYF	.	.	TRBV7-9	TRBJ2-3